Included here is one T cell receptor (beta chain) sequence, with context. Antigen specificity is unknown. 60 Vbeta and 13 Jbeta primers were used in PCR. Only in-frame clones appear in the TCRdb table, and some are missing; sequencing was by immunoSEQ multiplex PCR. The data show some 200,000 clones, with 70% to 85% seen just once and about 1.7% held by the top ten. Trimming cost V 4 bases and J 0 bases, with 11 bases left between them. Germline V lookup: CDR1 SGHDT, CDR2 YYEEEE. The CDR3 has 15 amino acids. The entry originates in a study of cytomegalovirus exposure and HLA in healthy donors. Findings of the study overall: Across all donors, roughly uniform sequencing depth was an assumption of the presence/absence analyses. A later analysis appeared to link common viral pathogens to several of the most significant clusters.

Sequencing was performed on PBMCs. The chain uses TRBV5-6 and TRBJ1-3; D may be TRBD1 (6 bases). The source is a man in his forties or fifties in good health and CMV-seronegative. CDR3 loop: CASSATDSSGNTIYF. CDR3 in DNA: TGTGCCAGCAGCGCAACGGACAGCTCTGGAAACACCATATATTTT. Drawing the rest from reference TRBV5-6 and TRBJ1-3, the complete variable domain is DAGVTQSPTHLIKTRGQQVTLRCSPKSGHDTVSWYQQALGQGPQFIFQYYEEEERQRGNFPDRFSGHQFPNYSSELNVNALLLGDSALYLCASSATDSSGNTIYFGEGSWLTVV.